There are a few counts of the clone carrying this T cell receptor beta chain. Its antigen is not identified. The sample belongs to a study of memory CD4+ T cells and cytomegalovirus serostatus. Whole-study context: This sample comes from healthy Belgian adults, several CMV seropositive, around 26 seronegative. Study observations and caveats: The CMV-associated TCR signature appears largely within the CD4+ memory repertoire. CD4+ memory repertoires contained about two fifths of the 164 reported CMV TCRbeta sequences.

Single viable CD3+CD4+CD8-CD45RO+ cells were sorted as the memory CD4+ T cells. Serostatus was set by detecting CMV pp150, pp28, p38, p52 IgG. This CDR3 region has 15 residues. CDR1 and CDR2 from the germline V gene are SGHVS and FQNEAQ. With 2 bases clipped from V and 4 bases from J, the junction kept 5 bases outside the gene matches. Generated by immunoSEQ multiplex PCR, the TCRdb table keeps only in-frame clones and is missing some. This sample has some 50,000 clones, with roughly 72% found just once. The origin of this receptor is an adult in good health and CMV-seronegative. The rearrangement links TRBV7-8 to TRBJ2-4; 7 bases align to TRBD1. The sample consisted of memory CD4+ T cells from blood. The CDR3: CASSLSPTGKNIQYF. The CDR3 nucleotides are TGTGCCAGCAGCTTAAGTCCGACAGGGAAAAACATTCAGTACTTC. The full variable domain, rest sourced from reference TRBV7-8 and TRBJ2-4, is GAGVSQSPRYKVAKRGQDVALRCDPISGHVSLFWYQQALGQGPEFLTYFQNEAQLDKSGLPSDRFFAERPEGSVSTLKIQRTQQEDSAVYLCASSLSPTGKNIQYFGAGTRLSVL.